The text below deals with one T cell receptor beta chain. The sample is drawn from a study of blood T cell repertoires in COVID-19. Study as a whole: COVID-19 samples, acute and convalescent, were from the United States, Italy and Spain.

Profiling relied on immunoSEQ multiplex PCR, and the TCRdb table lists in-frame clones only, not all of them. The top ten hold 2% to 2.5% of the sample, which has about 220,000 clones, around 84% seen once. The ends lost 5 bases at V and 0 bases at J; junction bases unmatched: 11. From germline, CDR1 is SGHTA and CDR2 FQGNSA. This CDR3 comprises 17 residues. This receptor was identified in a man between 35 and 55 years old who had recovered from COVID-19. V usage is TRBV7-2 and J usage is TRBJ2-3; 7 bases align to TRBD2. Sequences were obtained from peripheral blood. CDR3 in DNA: TGTGCCAGCAGCCCCATCGGTCTAGCGGCCAGCACAGATACGCAGTATTTT. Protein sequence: CASSPIGLAASTDTQYF.